A selection of T cell receptor beta chains follows, all from one sample in a study of CD8 T cells in ankylosing spondylitis. Each CDR3 protein is one row after TCRdb ran MiXCR on the 5' RACE reads. The sample includes roughly 670,000 distinct CDR3 sequences, roughly 20% of them seen just once. Sequenced input: blood, either unsorted or a sorted T cell fraction (not recorded which). These receptor sequences come from a male donor with ankylosing spondylitis. Both conserved end residues are part of each CDR3. D genes are given only for firm matches. Clone size, where shown, is once, few, many, or a class for clones that have expanded.

size	D	V	J	CDR3	DNA
few	.	TRBV11-2	TRBJ2-3	CASSRPPGSTGYDTQYF	TGTGCCAGCAGCCGACCACCGGGTAGCACGGGGTACGATACGCAGTATTTT
once	.	TRBV6-1	TRBJ2-7	CASQGLAAYEQYF	TGTGCCAGCCAAGGGCTAGCCGCCTACGAGCAGTACTTC
few	TRBD2	TRBV24-1	TRBJ2-3	CATSDLRAGEDTQYF	TGTGCCACCAGTGATTTGCGGGCGGGAGAAGATACGCAGTATTTT
.	TRBD2	TRBV20-1	TRBJ2-1	CSARLAGGRNEQFF	TGCAGTGCGAGACTAGCGGGGGGGCGGAATGAGCAGTTCTTC
.	TRBD1	TRBV5-5	TRBJ2-3	CASSLLGQGVPPTDTQYF	TGTGCCAGCAGCTTATTAGGACAGGGGGTTCCTCCCACAGATACGCAGTATTTT
few	TRBD1	TRBV5-1	TRBJ2-3	CASSSWLGQEGDTQYF	TGCGCCAGCAGCTCCTGGCTGGGACAGGAGGGAGATACGCAGTATTTT
.	.	TRBV29-1	TRBJ2-1	CSVSGSSYNEQFF	TGCAGCGTTTCAGGGAGCTCCTACAATGAGCAGTTCTTC
.	.	TRBV21-1	TRBJ1-2	CASSKGGTPRANYGYTF	TGTGCCAGCAGCAAAGGTGGGACCCCAAGGGCTAACTATGGCTACACCTTC
.	TRBD2	TRBV20-1	TRBJ2-3	CSARVTSGIADTQYF	TGCAGTGCTAGGGTGACTAGCGGGATCGCAGATACGCAGTATTTT
.	TRBD2	TRBV12-3/TRBV12-4	TRBJ2-3	CASTHLGLAGSTDTQYF	TGTGCCAGCACTCACCTGGGGTTAGCGGGGAGCACAGATACGCAGTATTTT